This T cell receptor (beta chain) was obtained from a study of post-analysis software for immune sequencing data. Unique molecular identifiers were carried by the TCR beta cDNA libraries. TCRdb re-called the PCR reads with MiXCR, one entry per CDR3 protein. The sample comprises about 570,000 distinct CDR3 sequences, roughly 34% of which are singletons, and around 5.9% rests with the top ten. A word on this clonotype: Its target is unknown.

Study results and caveats: Compared with controls, patients showed significantly lower normalized Chao1 diversity. Strong co-clustering by F measure was evident for samples that had been prepared in the same batch.

The source material was blood. The source is a girl aged 2-17 years with multiple sclerosis.

CDR3 in amino acids: CASSLGLRDVGGTQYF. The CDR3 bases are TGTGCCAGCAGCTTGGGCTTGCGGGACGTGGGGGGGACCCAGTACTTC. The chain uses TRBV5-5 and TRBJ2-5; D might be TRBD2 (6 bases). This CDR3 has 16 residues. Germline V gives CDR1 SGHKS, CDR2 YYEKEE (reference sequence). The V gene lost 0 bases and the J gene lost 7 bases, with 19 bases spanning the gap.